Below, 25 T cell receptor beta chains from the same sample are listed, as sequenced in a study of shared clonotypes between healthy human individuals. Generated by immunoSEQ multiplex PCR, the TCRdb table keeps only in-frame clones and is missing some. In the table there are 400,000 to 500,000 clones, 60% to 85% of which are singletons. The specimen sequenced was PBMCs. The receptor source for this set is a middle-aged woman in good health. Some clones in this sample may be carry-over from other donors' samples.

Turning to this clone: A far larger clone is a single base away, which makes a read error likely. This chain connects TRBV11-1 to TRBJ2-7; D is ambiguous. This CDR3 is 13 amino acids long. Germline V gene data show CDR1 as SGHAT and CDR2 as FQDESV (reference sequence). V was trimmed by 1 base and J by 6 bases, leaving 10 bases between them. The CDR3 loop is CASSLGRVSEQYF. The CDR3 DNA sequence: TGTGCCAGCAGCTTAGGAAGGGTTAGCGAGCAGTACTTC. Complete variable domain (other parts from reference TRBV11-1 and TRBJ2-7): EAEVAQSPRYKITEKSQAVAFWCDPISGHATLYWYRQILGQGPELLVQFQDESVVDDSQLPKDRFSAERLKGVDSTLKIQPAELGDSAMYLCASSLGRVSEQYFGPGTRLTVT.

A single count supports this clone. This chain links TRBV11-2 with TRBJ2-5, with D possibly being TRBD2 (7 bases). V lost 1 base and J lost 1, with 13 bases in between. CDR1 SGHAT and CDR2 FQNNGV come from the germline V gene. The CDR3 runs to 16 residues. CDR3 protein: CASSLAAGALQETQYF. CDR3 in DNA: TGTGCCAGCAGCTTAGCGGCGGGGGCCCTCCAAGAGACCCAGTACTTC. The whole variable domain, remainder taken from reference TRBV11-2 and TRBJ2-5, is EAGVAQSPRYKIIEKRQSVAFWCNPISGHATLYWYQQILGQGPKLLIQFQNNGVVDDSQLPKDRFSAERLKGVDSTLKIQPAKLEDSAVYLCASSLAAGALQETQYFGPGTRLLVL.

The CDR3 loop is CASSPAGGAGVVGELFF. As DNA, the CDR3 is TGTGCCAGCAGCCCGGCCGGGGGCGCGGGAGTGGTCGGGGAGCTGTTTTTT. V is TRBV4-2 and J is TRBJ2-2; the D gene is possibly TRBD2 (7 bases). Germline assignment: CDR1 LGHNA and CDR2 YNFKEQ. CDR3 length: 17 residues. V lost 4 bases and J lost 7, with 22 bases in between.

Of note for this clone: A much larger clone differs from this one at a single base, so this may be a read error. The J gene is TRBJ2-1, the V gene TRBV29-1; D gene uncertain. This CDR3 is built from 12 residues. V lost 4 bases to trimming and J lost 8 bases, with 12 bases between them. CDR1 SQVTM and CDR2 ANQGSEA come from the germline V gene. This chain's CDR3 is CSVGDNNYEQFF. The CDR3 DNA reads TGCAGCGTTGGAGATAACAATTATGAGCAGTTCTTC.

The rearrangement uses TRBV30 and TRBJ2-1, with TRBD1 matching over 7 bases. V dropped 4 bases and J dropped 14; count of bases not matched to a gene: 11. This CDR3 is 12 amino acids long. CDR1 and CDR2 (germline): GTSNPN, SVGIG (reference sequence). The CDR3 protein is CAWTLSGTAKFF. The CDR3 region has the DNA TGTGCCTGGACCCTATCCGGGACAGCCAAGTTCTTC.

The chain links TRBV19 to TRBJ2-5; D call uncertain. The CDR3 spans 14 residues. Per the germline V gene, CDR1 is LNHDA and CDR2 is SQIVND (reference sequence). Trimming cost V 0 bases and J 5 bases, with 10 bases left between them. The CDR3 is CASSIEAIGETQYF. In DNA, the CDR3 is TGTGCCAGTAGTATAGAGGCTATTGGGGAGACCCAGTACTTC. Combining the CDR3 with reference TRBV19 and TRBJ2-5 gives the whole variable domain DGGITQSPKYLFRKEGQNVTLSCEQNLNHDAMYWYRQDPGQGLRLIYYSQIVNDFQKGDIAEGYSVSREKKESFPLTVTSAQKNPTAFYLCASSIEAIGETQYFGPGTRLLVL.

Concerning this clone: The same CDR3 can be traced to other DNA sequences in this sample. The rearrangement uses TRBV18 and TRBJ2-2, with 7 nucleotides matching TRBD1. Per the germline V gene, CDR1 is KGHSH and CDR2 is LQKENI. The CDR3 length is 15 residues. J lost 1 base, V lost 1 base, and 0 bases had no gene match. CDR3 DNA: TGTGCCAGCTCACCACGGACAGGGAACACCGGGGAGCTGTTTTTT. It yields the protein CASSPRTGNTGELFF.

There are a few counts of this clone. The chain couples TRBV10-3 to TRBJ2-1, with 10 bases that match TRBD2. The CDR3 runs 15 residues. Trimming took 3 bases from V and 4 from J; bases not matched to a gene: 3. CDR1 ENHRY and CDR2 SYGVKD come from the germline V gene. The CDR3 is CAISDAAGGYNEQFF. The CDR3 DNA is TGTGCCATCAGTGACGCAGCGGGAGGGTACAATGAGCAGTTCTTC.

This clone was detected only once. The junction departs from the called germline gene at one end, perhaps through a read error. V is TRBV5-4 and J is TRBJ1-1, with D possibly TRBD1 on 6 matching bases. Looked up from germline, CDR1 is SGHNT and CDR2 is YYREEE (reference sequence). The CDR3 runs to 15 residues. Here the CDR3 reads CASSQDNRAGTEAFF. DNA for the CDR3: TGCGCCAGCAGCCAAGATAACAGGGCAGGCACTGAAGCTTTCTTT.

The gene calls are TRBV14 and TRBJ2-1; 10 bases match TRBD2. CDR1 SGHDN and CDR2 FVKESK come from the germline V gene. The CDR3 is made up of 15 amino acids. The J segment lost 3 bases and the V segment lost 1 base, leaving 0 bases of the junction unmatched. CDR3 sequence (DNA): TGTGCCAGCAGCCAAGCTAGCGGGGGCTACAATGAGCAGTTCTTC. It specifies CASSQASGGYNEQFF.

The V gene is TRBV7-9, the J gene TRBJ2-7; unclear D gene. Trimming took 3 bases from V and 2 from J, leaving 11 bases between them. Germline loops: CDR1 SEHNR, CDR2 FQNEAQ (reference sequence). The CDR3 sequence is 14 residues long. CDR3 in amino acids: CASSFNSGPYEQYF. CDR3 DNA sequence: TGTGCCAGCAGCTTTAACAGTGGACCCTACGAGCAGTACTTC.

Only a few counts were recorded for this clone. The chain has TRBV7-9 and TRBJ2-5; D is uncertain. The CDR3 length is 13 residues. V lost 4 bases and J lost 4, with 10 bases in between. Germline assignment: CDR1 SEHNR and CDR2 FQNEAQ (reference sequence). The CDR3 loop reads CASSSRARETQYF. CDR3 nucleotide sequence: TGTGCCAGCAGCTCCCGGGCGCGAGAGACCCAGTACTTC.

The chain's CDR3 is CASSLAGAGNQETQYF. The CDR3 nucleotides are TGCGCCAGCAGCTTGGCCGGGGCAGGGAACCAAGAGACCCAGTACTTC. The rearrangement uses TRBV5-1 and TRBJ2-5, with D perhaps assigned TRBD1 or TRBD2 (5 bases each). Trimming pared 0 bases from V and 0 bases from J, leaving 12 bases between. CDR1 and CDR2 (germline): SGHRS, YFSETQ. The CDR3 has 16 amino acids.

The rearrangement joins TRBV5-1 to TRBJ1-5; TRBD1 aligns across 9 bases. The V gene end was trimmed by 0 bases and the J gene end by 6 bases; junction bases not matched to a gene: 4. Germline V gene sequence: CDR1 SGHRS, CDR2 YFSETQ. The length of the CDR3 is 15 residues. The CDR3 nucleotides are TGCGCCAGCAGCTTGGTTACAGGGGGCAGTCAGCCCCAGCATTTT. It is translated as CASSLVTGGSQPQHF.

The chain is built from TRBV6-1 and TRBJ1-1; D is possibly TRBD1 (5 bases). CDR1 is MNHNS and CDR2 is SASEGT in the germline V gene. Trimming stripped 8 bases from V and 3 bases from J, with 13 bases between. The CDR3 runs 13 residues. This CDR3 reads CASRYRGDTEAFF. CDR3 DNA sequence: TGTGCCAGCCGATACCGAGGGGACACTGAAGCTTTCTTT.

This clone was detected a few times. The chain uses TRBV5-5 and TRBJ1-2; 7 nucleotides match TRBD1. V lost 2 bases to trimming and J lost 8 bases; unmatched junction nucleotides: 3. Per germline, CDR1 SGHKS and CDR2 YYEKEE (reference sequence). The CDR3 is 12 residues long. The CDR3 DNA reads TGTGCCAGCAGCTTTCAGGGGGGCGGCTACACCTTC. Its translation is CASSFQGGGYTF. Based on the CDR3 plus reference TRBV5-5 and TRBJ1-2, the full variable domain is DAGVTQSPTHLIKTRGQQVTLRCSPISGHKSVSWYQQVLGQGPQFIFQYYEKEERGRGNFPDRFSARQFPNYSSELNVNALLLGDSALYLCASSFQGGGYTFGSGTRLTVV.

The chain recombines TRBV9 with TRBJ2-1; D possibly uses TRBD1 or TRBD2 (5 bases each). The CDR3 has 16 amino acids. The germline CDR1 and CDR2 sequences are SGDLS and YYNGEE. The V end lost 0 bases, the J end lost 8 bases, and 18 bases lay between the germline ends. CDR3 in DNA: TGTGCCAGCAGCGTAGCTGTAGGGGTCGACGGGGATGAGCAGTTCTTC. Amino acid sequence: CASSVAVGVDGDEQFF.

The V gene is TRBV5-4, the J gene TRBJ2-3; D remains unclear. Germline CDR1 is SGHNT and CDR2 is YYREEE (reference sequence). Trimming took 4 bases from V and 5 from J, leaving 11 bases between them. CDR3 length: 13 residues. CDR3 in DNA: TGTGCCAGCAGCCATGAGAACGGAGATACGCAGTATTTT. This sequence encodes CASSHENGDTQYF.

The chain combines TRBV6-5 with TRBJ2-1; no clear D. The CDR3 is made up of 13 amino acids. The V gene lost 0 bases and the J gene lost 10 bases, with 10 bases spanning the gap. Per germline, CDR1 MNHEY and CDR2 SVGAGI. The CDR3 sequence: CASSYSPAWEQFF. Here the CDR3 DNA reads TGTGCCAGCAGTTACTCCCCTGCTTGGGAGCAGTTCTTC.

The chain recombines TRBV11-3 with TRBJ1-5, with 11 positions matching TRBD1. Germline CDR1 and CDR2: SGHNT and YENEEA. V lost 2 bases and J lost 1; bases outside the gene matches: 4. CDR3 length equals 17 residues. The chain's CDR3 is CASSLSGTGGSNQPQHF. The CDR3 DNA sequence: TGTGCCAGCAGCTTATCCGGGACAGGGGGGAGCAATCAGCCCCAGCATTTT. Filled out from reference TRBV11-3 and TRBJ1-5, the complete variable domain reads EAGVVQSPRYKIIEKKQPVAFWCNPISGHNTLYWYLQNLGQGPELLIRYENEEAVDDSQLPKDRFSAERLKGVDSTLKIQPAELGDSAVYLCASSLSGTGGSNQPQHFGDGTRLSIL.

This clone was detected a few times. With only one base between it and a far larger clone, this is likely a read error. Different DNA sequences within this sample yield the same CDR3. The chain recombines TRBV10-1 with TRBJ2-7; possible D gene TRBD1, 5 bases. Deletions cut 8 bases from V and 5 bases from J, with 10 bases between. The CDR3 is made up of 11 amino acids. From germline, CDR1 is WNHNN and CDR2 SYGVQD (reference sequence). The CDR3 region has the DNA TGCGCCAGCCAGGGAAGCGACGAGCAGTACTTC. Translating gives CASQGSDEQYF.

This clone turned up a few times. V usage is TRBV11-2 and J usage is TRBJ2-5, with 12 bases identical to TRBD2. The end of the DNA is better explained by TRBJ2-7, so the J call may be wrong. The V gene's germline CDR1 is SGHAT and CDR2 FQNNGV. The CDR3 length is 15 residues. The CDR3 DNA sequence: TGTGCCAGCAGCCCACTAGCGGGAGGTCCCTACGAGCAGTACTTC. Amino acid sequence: CASSPLAGGPYEQYF.

The CDR3 region has the DNA TGTGCCAGCAGCTTGGAGGTAGGTCGGTGGAGCGAGCAGTACTTC. Translation: CASSLEVGRWSEQYF. The chain combines TRBV11-2 with TRBJ2-7; possibly TRBD2 for D (5 bases). The CDR3 is made up of 15 amino acids. The V and J ends lost 3 bases and 6 bases respectively, with 18 bases between them. Looked up from germline, CDR1 is SGHAT and CDR2 is FQNNGV.

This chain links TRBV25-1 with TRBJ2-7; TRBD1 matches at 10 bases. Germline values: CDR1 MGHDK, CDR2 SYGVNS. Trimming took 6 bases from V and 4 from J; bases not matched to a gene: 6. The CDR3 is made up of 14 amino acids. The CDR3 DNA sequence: TGTGCCAGCAGGGATAGACAGGGGGCTTACGAGCAGTACTTC. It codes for CASRDRQGAYEQYF.

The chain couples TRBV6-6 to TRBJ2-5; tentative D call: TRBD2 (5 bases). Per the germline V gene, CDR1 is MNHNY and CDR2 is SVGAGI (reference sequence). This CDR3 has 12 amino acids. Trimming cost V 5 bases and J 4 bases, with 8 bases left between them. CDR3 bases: TGTGCCAGCAGTACTAGGTCAGAGACCCAGTACTTC. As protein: CASSTRSETQYF.